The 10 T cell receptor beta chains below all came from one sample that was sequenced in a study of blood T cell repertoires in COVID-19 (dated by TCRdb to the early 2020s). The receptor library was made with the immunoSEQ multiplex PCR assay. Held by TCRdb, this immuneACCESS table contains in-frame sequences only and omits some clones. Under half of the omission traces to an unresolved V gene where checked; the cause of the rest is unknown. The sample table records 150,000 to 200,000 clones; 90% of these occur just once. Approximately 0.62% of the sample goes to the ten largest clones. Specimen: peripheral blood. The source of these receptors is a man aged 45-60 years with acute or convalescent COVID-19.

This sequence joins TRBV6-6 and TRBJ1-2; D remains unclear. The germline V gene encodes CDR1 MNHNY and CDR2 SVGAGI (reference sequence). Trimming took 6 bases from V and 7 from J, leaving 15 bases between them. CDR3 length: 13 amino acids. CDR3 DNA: TGTGCCAGCAGCCTCACGGGGTCCGTTGGCTACACCTTC. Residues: CASSLTGSVGYTF.

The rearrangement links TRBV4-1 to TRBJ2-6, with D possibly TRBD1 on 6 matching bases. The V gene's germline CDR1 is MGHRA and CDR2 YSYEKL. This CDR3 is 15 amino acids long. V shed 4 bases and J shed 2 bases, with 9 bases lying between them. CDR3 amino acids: CASSLTGTGANVLTF. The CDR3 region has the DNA TGCGCCAGCAGCCTAACAGGGACTGGGGCCAACGTCCTGACTTTC.

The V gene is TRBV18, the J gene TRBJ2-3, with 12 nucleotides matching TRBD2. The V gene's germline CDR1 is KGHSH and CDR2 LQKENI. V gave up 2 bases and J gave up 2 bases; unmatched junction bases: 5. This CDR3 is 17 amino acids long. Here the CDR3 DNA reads TGTGCCAGCTCACCAAGAGGACTAGCGGGGAACACAGATACGCAGTATTTT. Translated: CASSPRGLAGNTDTQYF.

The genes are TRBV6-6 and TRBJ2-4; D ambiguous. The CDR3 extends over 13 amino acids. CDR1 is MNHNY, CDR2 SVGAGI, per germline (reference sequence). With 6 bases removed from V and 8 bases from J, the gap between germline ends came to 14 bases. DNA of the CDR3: TGTGCCAGCAGCCTCAACTACGGCGACATTCAGTACTTC. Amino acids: CASSLNYGDIQYF.

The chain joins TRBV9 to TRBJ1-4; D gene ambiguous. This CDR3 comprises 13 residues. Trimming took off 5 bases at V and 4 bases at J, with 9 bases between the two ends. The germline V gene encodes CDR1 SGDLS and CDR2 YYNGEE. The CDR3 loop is CASSRRINEKLFF. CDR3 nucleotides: TGTGCCAGCAGTCGCAGAATTAATGAAAAACTGTTTTTT. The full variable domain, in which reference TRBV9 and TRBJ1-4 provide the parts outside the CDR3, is DSGVTQTPKHLITATGQRVTLRCSPRSGDLSVYWYQQSLDQGLQFLIQYYNGEERAKGNILERFSAQQFPDLHSELNLSSLELGDSALYFCASSRRINEKLFFGSGTQLSVL.

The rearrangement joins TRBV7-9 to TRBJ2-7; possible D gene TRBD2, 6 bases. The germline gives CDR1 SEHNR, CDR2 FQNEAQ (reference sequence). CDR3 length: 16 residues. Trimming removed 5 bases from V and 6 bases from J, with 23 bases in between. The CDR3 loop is CASSIPGLPPLGEQYF. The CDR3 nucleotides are TGTGCCAGCAGCATACCGGGACTCCCGCCATTGGGCGAGCAGTACTTC.

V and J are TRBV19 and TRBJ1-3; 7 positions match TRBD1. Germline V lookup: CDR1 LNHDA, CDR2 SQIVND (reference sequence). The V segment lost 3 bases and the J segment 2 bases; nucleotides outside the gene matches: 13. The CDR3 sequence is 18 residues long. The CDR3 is CASSMELRGPPPGNTIYF. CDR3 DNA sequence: TGTGCCAGTAGTATGGAGCTAAGGGGGCCGCCGCCTGGAAACACCATATATTTT.

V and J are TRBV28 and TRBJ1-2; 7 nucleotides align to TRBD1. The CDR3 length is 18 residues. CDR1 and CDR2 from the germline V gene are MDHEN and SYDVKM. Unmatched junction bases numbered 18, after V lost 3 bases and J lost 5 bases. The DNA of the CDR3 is TGTGCCAGCAGTTTGAGTTGGGTGGAGCCGGGACAGATATATGGCTACACCTTC. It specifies CASSLSWVEPGQIYGYTF.

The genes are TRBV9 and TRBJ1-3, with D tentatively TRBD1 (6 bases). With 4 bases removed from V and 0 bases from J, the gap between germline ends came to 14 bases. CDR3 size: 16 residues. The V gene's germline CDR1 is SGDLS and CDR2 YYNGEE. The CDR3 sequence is CASSMNRASSGNTIYF. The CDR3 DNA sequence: TGTGCCAGCAGCATGAACAGGGCCAGCTCTGGAAACACCATATATTTT.

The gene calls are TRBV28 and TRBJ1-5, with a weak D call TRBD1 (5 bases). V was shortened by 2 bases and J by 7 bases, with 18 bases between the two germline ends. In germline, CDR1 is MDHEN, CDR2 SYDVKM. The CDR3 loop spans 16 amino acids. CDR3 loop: CASSLRLGGGGQPQHF. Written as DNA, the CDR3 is TGTGCCAGCAGTTTACGTCTCGGGGGAGGAGGGCAGCCCCAGCATTTT.